These 30 T cell receptor beta chains share one sample of origin, sequenced in a study of shared T cell receptors in the human thymus. TCRdb's table, derived via immunoSEQ multiplex PCR, lists solely in-frame clones and lacks some. This table has 500,000 to 750,000 clones, around nine tenths appearing once. The sample was also reused in another study, on human thymus T cells.

Sequencing input: thymocytes. The source is a boy younger than two with a congenital heart defect.

This chain connects TRBV28 to TRBJ2-3; 9 bases are shared with TRBD2. V shed 3 bases, J shed 3 bases, and the junction held 13 bases outside the gene matches. The CDR3 is 18 amino acids. The germline V gene has CDR1 MDHEN and CDR2 SYDVKM. CDR3 loop: CASSFGMNSGSGTDTQYF. The CDR3 nucleotides read TGTGCCAGCAGTTTCGGGATGAATAGCGGGAGCGGGACAGATACGCAGTATTTT.

The rearrangement links TRBV12-5 to TRBJ1-4; weak D call: TRBD1 (6 bases). The V and J ends lost 1 base and 10 bases respectively, with 13 bases between them. The CDR3 covers 14 residues. CDR1 LGHNT and CDR2 FRNRAP come from the germline V gene. Here the CDR3 reads CASGLGDITGKLFF. The CDR3 DNA sequence: TGTGCTAGTGGTTTGGGGGACATTACAGGAAAACTGTTTTTT.

This chain joins TRBV7-9 and TRBJ1-1; 7 nucleotides line up with TRBD1. V was pared by 5 bases and J by 0 bases, with 9 bases of the junction left unmatched. The CDR3 runs 16 residues. The germline V gene encodes CDR1 SEHNR and CDR2 FQNEAQ (reference sequence). Written as DNA, the CDR3 is TGTGCCAGCAGCCGAAGTCAGGGGGTTATGAACACTGAAGCTTTCTTT. Translating gives CASSRSQGVMNTEAFF.

The V call is TRBV7-2, the J call TRBJ2-2; no reliable D call. The V and J ends lost 1 base and 0 bases respectively, with 15 bases between them. The CDR3 runs to 18 residues. Germline V gene lookup returns CDR1 SGHTA and CDR2 FQGNSA. The CDR3 loop reads CASSLVPLYTSNTGELFF. CDR3 coding DNA: TGTGCCAGCAGCTTAGTCCCTCTATATACCTCGAACACCGGGGAGCTGTTTTTT.

This chain joins TRBV15 and TRBJ2-7; D remains unclear. Germline loops: CDR1 LNHNV, CDR2 YYDKDF (reference sequence). Trimming took 1 base from V and 6 from J, leaving 10 bases between them. The CDR3 sequence is 13 residues long. This CDR3 reads CATSRVVLVEQYF. In DNA form, the CDR3 reads TGTGCCACCAGCAGAGTAGTTCTGGTCGAGCAGTACTTC. The entire variable domain, with the rest obtained from reference TRBV15 and TRBJ2-7, is as follows: DAMVIQNPRYQVTQFGKPVTLSCSQTLNHNVMYWYQQKSSQAPKLLFHYYDKDFNNEADTPDNFQSRRPNTSFCFLDIRSPGLGDTAMYLCATSRVVLVEQYFGPGTRLTVT.

Details on this clone: One end of the junction fails to match germline, which may point to a read error. This chain uses TRBV7-7 with TRBJ2-5; 10 nucleotides agree with TRBD2. This CDR3 spans 18 amino acids. Germline-derived CDR1 and CDR2 are SSHAT and FNYEAQ (reference sequence). CDR3 in amino acids: CASSLVPELAGGQETQYF. CDR3 nucleotide sequence: TGTGCTAGCAGCTTAGTCCCTGAATTAGCGGGAGGACAAGAGACCCAGTACTTC.

The chain carries TRBV7-2 and TRBJ2-1; the D is unclear. The CDR3 consists of 14 residues. CDR1 and CDR2 (germline): SGHTA, FQGNSA. V lost 5 bases, J lost 0 bases, and 8 bases lay in between. CDR3 residues: CASSNLCSYNEQFF. CDR3 bases: TGTGCCAGCAGCAACCTATGCTCCTACAATGAGCAGTTCTTC.

This chain links TRBV4-1 with TRBJ2-1; a possible D gene is TRBD2 (6 bases). Germline V gene sequence: CDR1 MGHRA, CDR2 YSYEKL. Trimming took 1 base from V and 9 from J, leaving 10 bases between them. This CDR3 is built from 13 residues. The chain's CDR3 is CASSQVGGTEQFF. CDR3 sequence (DNA): TGCGCCAGCAGCCAAGTGGGGGGAACTGAGCAGTTCTTC.

The V gene is TRBV4-2, the J gene TRBJ2-7, with D tentatively TRBD2 (6 bases). Germline lookup yields CDR1 LGHNA and CDR2 YNFKEQ. V was cut by 3 bases and J by 4 bases, with 16 bases left in between. CDR3 length equals 15 residues. CDR3 sequence (DNA): TGTGCCAGCAGCCAGAGGGGACTCGGCCGGTACGAGCAGTACTTC. Protein: CASSQRGLGRYEQYF.

V and J are TRBV29-1 and TRBJ1-2, with D maybe TRBD1 (6 bases). CDR1 is SQVTM, CDR2 ANQGSEA, per germline. Trimming removed 2 bases at V and 2 bases at J, with 15 bases between. This CDR3 region has 15 residues. The CDR3 DNA follows: TGCAGCGTTGAAAGAGAGGGGGAGCAAAACTATGGCTACACCTTC. Translating gives CSVEREGEQNYGYTF. Together with reference TRBV29-1 and TRBJ1-2, the CDR3 gives the full variable domain: SAVISQKPSRDICQRGTSLTIQCQVDSQVTMMFWYRQQPGQSLTLIATANQGSEATYESGFVIDKFPISRPNLTFSTLTVSNMSPEDSSIYLCSVEREGEQNYGYTFGSGTRLTVV.

As DNA, the CDR3 is TGTGCCAGTAGTCCCGGTGGACTTGACAATGAGCAGTTCTTC. Amino acid sequence: CASSPGGLDNEQFF. The J gene is TRBJ2-1, the V gene TRBV19, with D maybe TRBD2 (5 bases). The CDR3 is 14 residues long. Trimming left V 5 bases short and J 5 bases short, with 13 bases between. Germline CDR1 and CDR2: LNHDA and SQIVND (reference sequence).

This clone was seen a single time. This chain uses TRBV6-5 with TRBJ2-3; D is possibly TRBD2 (7 bases). Germline-derived CDR1 and CDR2 are MNHEY and SVGAGI. Trimming removed 7 bases from V and 0 bases from J, with 14 bases in between. CDR3 length equals 15 residues. The CDR3 sequence is CASTLGGGSTDTQYF. CDR3 in DNA: TGTGCCAGCACCCTAGGGGGGGGGAGCACAGATACGCAGTATTTT.

There are a few counts of this clone. The chain recombines TRBV4-2 with TRBJ2-7; 13 bases match TRBD2. J lost 2 bases, V lost 3 bases, and 16 bases had no gene match. Germline values: CDR1 LGHNA, CDR2 YNFKEQ. The CDR3 is 20 residues long. CDR3: CASSHPLGLAGSKLTYEQYF. The CDR3 DNA sequence: TGTGCCAGCAGCCATCCCTTGGGACTAGCGGGATCCAAGCTTACCTACGAGCAGTACTTC.

This clone was found a few times. The chain employs TRBV7-2 and TRBJ2-6, with 7 nucleotides matching TRBD1. Unmatched junction bases numbered 15, after V lost 8 bases and J lost 8 bases. CDR1 is SGHTA and CDR2 is FQGNSA in the germline V gene. The CDR3 is 16 amino acids. The DNA for the CDR3 is TGTGCCAGCTTACCTGGGACAGACTCTGGTTCCAACGTCCTGACTTTC. Its translation is CASLPGTDSGSNVLTF.

The gene calls are TRBV6-5 and TRBJ2-7; D ambiguous. The CDR3 length is 13 residues. V shed 6 bases and J shed 5 bases, with 14 bases lying between them. Germline CDR1 is MNHEY and CDR2 is SVGAGI. CDR3 nucleotide sequence: TGTGCCAGCAGCTGCGCGACATCCAACGAGCAGTACTTC. This sequence encodes CASSCATSNEQYF.

V and J are TRBV9 and TRBJ2-7; TRBD2 matches 8 bases. Trimming at V came to 0 bases and at J to 3 bases, leaving 5 bases not matched to a gene. Germline CDR1 reads SGDLS; CDR2 reads YYNGEE. The CDR3 length is 15 residues. The CDR3 protein is CASSVEGTSYYEQYF. CDR3 nucleotide sequence: TGTGCCAGCAGCGTAGAAGGGACTAGTTACTACGAGCAGTACTTC.

This clone appeared once. The chain has TRBV6-6 and TRBJ1-5, with 9 bases lining up with TRBD1. V was pared by 7 bases and J by 4 bases, with 11 bases of the junction left unmatched. The germline V gene has CDR1 MNHNY and CDR2 SVGAGI (reference sequence). The CDR3 totals 16 residues. Here the CDR3 DNA reads TGTGCCAGCACCAGATTCGGGACAGGGCTTAATCAGCCCCAGCATTTT. It codes for CASTRFGTGLNQPQHF.

This chain joins TRBV7-9 and TRBJ2-7; 8 bases are shared with TRBD1. This CDR3 is built from 17 residues. Germline V gene lookup returns CDR1 SEHNR and CDR2 FQNEAQ (reference sequence). The V and J ends lost 1 base and 5 bases, in that order; junction bases with no gene match: 13. The CDR3 region is CASSLGAETGVRHEQYF. CDR3 sequence (DNA): TGTGCCAGCAGCTTAGGTGCGGAGACAGGGGTTAGGCACGAGCAGTACTTC.

The V gene is TRBV4-1, the J gene TRBJ2-1; 14 bases agree with TRBD2. This CDR3 is built from 17 residues. Germline V gene sequence: CDR1 MGHRA, CDR2 YSYEKL. With 4 bases clipped from V and 0 bases from J, the junction kept 2 bases outside the gene matches. CDR3 sequence (DNA): TGCGCCAGCAGCCGAGGGACTAGCGGGAGCTCCTACAATGAGCAGTTCTTC. Its protein is CASSRGTSGSSYNEQFF.

This chain connects TRBV4-2 to TRBJ2-1; maybe TRBD2 (7 bases). The length of the CDR3 is 13 residues. With 4 bases removed from V and 14 bases from J, the gap between germline ends came to 18 bases. Per germline, CDR1 LGHNA and CDR2 YNFKEQ. For the CDR3, the DNA is TGTGCCAGCAGCCCGAGGGGGGGGACGGGGGAGTTCTTC. It is translated as CASSPRGGTGEFF.

This clone was detected once. The V gene is TRBV20-1, the J gene TRBJ2-1; tentatively, D is TRBD1 (7 bases). The CDR3 consists of 11 residues. V was pared by 5 bases and J by 12 bases, with 14 bases between. From germline, CDR1 is DFQATT and CDR2 SNEGSKA (reference sequence). CDR3 bases: TGCAGTGCTTCCAGGGGGGAACGGCAGTTCTTC. Translated, it gives CSASRGERQFF.

This sequence joins TRBV12-5 and TRBJ2-2, with 15 bases lining up with TRBD2. This CDR3 region has 19 residues. V lost 2 bases to trimming and J lost 6 bases; unmatched junction nucleotides: 10. Germline CDR1 is LGHNT and CDR2 is FRNRAP. For the CDR3, the DNA is TGTGCTAGTGGTTTGCCGCCCGGGACTAGCGGGAGGAGCGCCGGGGAGCTGTTTTTT. This sequence encodes CASGLPPGTSGRSAGELFF.

This clone was seen a handful of times. This CDR3 is also generated by other DNA sequences in the sample. The rearrangement uses TRBV6-5 and TRBJ2-7; 8 positions match TRBD2. Per germline, CDR1 MNHEY and CDR2 SVGAGI. This CDR3 region has 15 residues. J gave up 2 bases and V 4 bases, and 7 bases lay outside the gene matches. DNA for the CDR3: TGTGCCAGCAGTTCCCGACTAGCGCGGACCTACGAGCAGTACTTC. Translating gives CASSSRLARTYEQYF.

This chain connects TRBV11-3 to TRBJ2-6, with D unclear. In germline, CDR1 is SGHNT, CDR2 YENEEA. V was shortened by 5 bases and J by 0 bases, with 11 bases between the two germline ends. The CDR3 loop spans 16 amino acids. The CDR3 loop is CASSIEESSGANVLTF. The CDR3 bases are TGTGCCAGCAGCATTGAGGAATCCTCTGGGGCCAACGTCCTGACTTTC. Using reference TRBV11-3 and TRBJ2-6 for the parts outside the CDR3, the full variable domain is EAGVVQSPRYKIIEKKQPVAFWCNPISGHNTLYWYLQNLGQGPELLIRYENEEAVDDSQLPKDRFSAERLKGVDSTLKIQPAELGDSAVYLCASSIEESSGANVLTFGAGSRLTVL.

A few counts support this clone. The chain has TRBV19 and TRBJ1-1; 9 nucleotides match TRBD1. V trimming: 6 bases; J trimming: 4 bases; junction bases outside the gene matches: 6. This CDR3 contains 14 residues. CDR1 and CDR2 (germline): LNHDA, SQIVND (reference sequence). The CDR3 region has the DNA TGTGCCAGTAGACCACAGGGGGCCGGCACTGAAGCTTTCTTT. Residues: CASRPQGAGTEAFF. The variable domain in full, with the rest retrieved from reference TRBV19 and TRBJ1-1, is DGGITQSPKYLFRKEGQNVTLSCEQNLNHDAMYWYRQDPGQGLRLIYYSQIVNDFQKGDIAEGYSVSREKKESFPLTVTSAQKNPTAFYLCASRPQGAGTEAFFGQGTRLTVV.

The V gene is TRBV9, the J gene TRBJ2-3; 9 bases map to TRBD2. Looked up from germline, CDR1 is SGDLS and CDR2 is YYNGEE. V lost 5 bases, J lost 1 base, and 14 bases stayed unmatched. The CDR3 has 18 residues. The CDR3 spells CASSEGPPGLAGTDTQYF. The CDR3 region has the DNA TGTGCCAGCAGTGAAGGTCCGCCGGGACTAGCTGGCACAGATACGCAGTATTTT. The entire variable domain, with the rest obtained from reference TRBV9 and TRBJ2-3, is as follows: DSGVTQTPKHLITATGQRVTLRCSPRSGDLSVYWYQQSLDQGLQFLIQYYNGEERAKGNILERFSAQQFPDLHSELNLSSLELGDSALYFCASSEGPPGLAGTDTQYFGPGTRLTVL.

The V call is TRBV28, the J call TRBJ2-5, with D perhaps TRBD1 (6 bases). The V end was cut by 7 bases, the J end by 2 bases, with 17 bases between. The germline V gene encodes CDR1 MDHEN and CDR2 SYDVKM. This CDR3 has 15 residues. The CDR3 region is CASTPPGALQETQYF. The DNA for the CDR3 is TGTGCCAGCACCCCACCAGGGGCTCTACAAGAGACCCAGTACTTC.

This chain links TRBV5-1 with TRBJ2-3, with TRBD2 matching 7 bases. Germline values: CDR1 SGHRS, CDR2 YFSETQ. CDR3 length: 14 amino acids. J was trimmed by 4 bases and V by 4 bases; bases with no gene match: 6. In DNA form, the CDR3 reads TGCGCCAGCAGCCCCACTAGCGCCGCAGATACGCAGTATTTT. It specifies CASSPTSAADTQYF.

The V gene is TRBV19, the J gene TRBJ2-5; 10 nucleotides line up with TRBD2. V was clipped by 4 bases and J by 2 bases; unmatched bases: 10. This CDR3 spans 17 amino acids. Germline values: CDR1 LNHDA, CDR2 SQIVND (reference sequence). As DNA, the CDR3 is TGTGCCAGTAGTAGCTCCTTGGGACTAGCGTCACAAGAGACCCAGTACTTC. Translated, it gives CASSSSLGLASQETQYF.

The rearrangement links TRBV4-2 to TRBJ1-2, with 9 bases that match TRBD1. Germline trimming cut 1 base from V and 3 bases from J; bases unmatched to any gene: 6. This CDR3 spans 16 amino acids. The V gene's germline CDR1 is LGHNA and CDR2 YNFKEQ. The CDR3 coding sequence is TGTGCCAGCAGCCAAGGGGGACAGGGAGGCCACTATGGCTACACCTTC. Encoded protein: CASSQGGQGGHYGYTF.